The rows below give T cell receptor beta chains drawn from one sample of a study of breast tumors, draining lymph nodes, adjacent tissues. Each CDR3 protein gets one entry after TCRdb re-called the multiplex PCR reads with MiXCR. The sample lists about 66,000 distinct CDR3 sequences; around two fifths were seen once. Sequenced: breast tumor tissue. These receptors all come from a female donor with breast cancer. Some clones in this sample may be carry-over from other donors' samples. Each CDR3 is given with its conserved first and last residue. The D gene is left open where the match is weak. Only some rows state a clone size, as once, few, many or a class for expanded clones.

V	D	size	J	CDR3	DNA
TRBV19	NA	NA	TRBJ2-1	CASSPAGGYNEQFF	TGTGCCAGTAGTCCTGCCGGCGGCTACAATGAGCAGTTCTTC
TRBV7-2	NA	many	TRBJ2-5	CASSSGPLQETQYF	TGTGCCAGCAGTTCCGGCCCTCTACAAGAGACCCAGTACTTC
TRBV6-1	NA	NA	TRBJ1-2	CASSEPFHRLLPNYGYTF	TGTGCCAGCAGTGAACCTTTCCACAGGCTCCTTCCTAACTATGGCTACACCTTC
TRBV7-3	NA	medium-sized	TRBJ1-2	CASSFGQNYGYTF	TGTGCCAGCAGCTTTGGACAGAACTATGGCTACACCTTC
TRBV7-2	TRBD2	NA	TRBJ2-3	CASTSSGLAGGPDTQYF	TGTGCCAGTACCTCAAGTGGACTAGCGGGGGGGCCAGATACGCAGTATTTT
TRBV5-5	NA	many	TRBJ1-2	CASSYSPVSAFSF	TGTGCCAGCAGTTACAGCCCGGTTTCTGCCTTCTCCTTC
TRBV18	NA	many	TRBJ2-5	CASSSTRVGETQYF	TGTGCCAGCTCATCTACCAGGGTTGGAGAGACCCAGTACTTC
TRBV29-1	NA	many	TRBJ2-7	CSVVRGYEQYF	TGCAGCGTTGTAAGGGGCTACGAGCAGTACTTC
TRBV7-3	NA	once	TRBJ2-2	CASSSLVSSGELFF	TGTGCCAGCAGTTCTCTTGTGTCTAGCGGGGAGCTGTTTTTT
TRBV7-9	TRBD1	NA	TRBJ2-2	CASSSGTVRTGELFF	TGTGCCAGCAGCTCCGGGACAGTGCGAACCGGGGAGCTGTTTTTT
TRBV2	NA	medium-sized	TRBJ1-6	CASIVQGRNSPLHF	TGTGCCAGCATCGTTCAGGGCAGGAATTCACCCCTCCACTTT
TRBV7-8	TRBD2	once	TRBJ2-7	CASSGEGLVFDEQYF	TGTGCCAGCAGCGGAGAGGGACTAGTTTTCGACGAGCAGTACTTC
TRBV6-1	NA	NA	TRBJ2-7	CASSGKGQASSYEQYF	TGTGCCAGCAGTGGAAAGGGTCAGGCGAGCTCCTACGAGCAGTACTTC
TRBV9	NA	NA	TRBJ1-3	CASRFRDTGNTIYF	TGTGCCAGCAGATTTCGGGACACTGGAAACACCATATATTTT
TRBV18	TRBD1	NA	TRBJ1-5	CASSLGTGNQPRHF	TGTGCCAGCTCACTAGGGACAGGTAATCAGCCCCGGCATTTT
TRBV10-3	TRBD1	NA	TRBJ2-5	CAISASPSTGTRGTQYF	TGTGCCATCAGTGCTTCCCCCTCGACAGGGACCCGAGGGACCCAGTACTTC
TRBV19	NA	once	TRBJ2-3	CASMDGRLNTDTQYF	TGTGCCAGTATGGACGGAAGGCTTAACACAGATACGCAGTATTTT
TRBV2	NA	once	TRBJ1-2	CASSVRTEPYGYTF	TGTGCCAGCAGTGTTCGGACTGAACCCTATGGCTACACCTTC
TRBV11-3	NA	medium-sized	TRBJ1-6	CASSLGGTSNSPLHF	TGTGCCAGCAGCTTAGGAGGGACATCTAATTCACCCCTCCACTTT
TRBV12-3/TRBV12-4	NA	once	TRBJ1-2	CASSAGQGGNYGYTF	TGTGCCAGCAGCGCCGGGCAGGGCGGTAACTATGGCTACACCTTC
TRBV25-1	TRBD2	once	TRBJ2-1	CASSSDSGGNYNEQFF	TGTGCCAGCAGTTCGGATAGCGGGGGCAATTACAATGAGCAGTTCTTC
TRBV6-4	TRBD1	many	TRBJ2-1	CASSRDRAYNEQFF	TGTGCCAGCAGCCGGGACAGGGCTTACAATGAGCAGTTCTTC
TRBV6-5	TRBD1	few	TRBJ2-6	CASSYSGTGFSGANVLTF	TGTGCCAGCAGTTACTCCGGGACAGGGTTCTCTGGGGCCAACGTCCTGACTTTC
TRBV6-1	NA	many	TRBJ1-5	CASIKGLENQPQHF	TGTGCCAGCATTAAGGGTCTAGAGAATCAGCCCCAGCATTTT
TRBV20-1	NA	NA	TRBJ2-1	CSASSLGLPYNEQFF	TGCAGTGCCAGCAGCTTGGGCCTCCCCTACAATGAGCAGTTCTTC
TRBV6-5	TRBD1	many	TRBJ1-2	CASSTGTGAVYGYTF	TGTGCCAGCAGTACCGGGACAGGGGCAGTCTATGGCTACACCTTC
TRBV27	TRBD2	many	TRBJ2-1	CASSQIAGGYYNEQFF	TGTGCCAGCAGTCAAATAGCGGGGGGCTACTACAATGAGCAGTTCTTC
TRBV7-8	NA	many	TRBJ2-5	CASAMGGAVGRGDQYF	TGTGCCAGCGCCATGGGAGGGGCGGTGGGGAGGGGGGACCAGTACTTC
TRBV7-2	NA	NA	TRBJ2-5	CASSLAARYQETQRF	TGTGCCAGCAGCTTAGCTGCCCGCTACCAAGAGACCCAGCGCTTC
TRBV6-5	NA	many	TRBJ1-2	CASSHGRGFRYGYTF	TGTGCCAGCAGCCACGGGAGAGGCTTTCGGTATGGCTACACCTTC
TRBV6-1	TRBD1	NA	TRBJ1-3	CASSGQGQGDTVIYF	TGTGCCAGCAGTGGCCAGGGACAGGGTGATACGGTCATATATTTT
TRBV5-4	NA	NA	TRBJ2-1	CASSLGYTGQFF	TGTGCCAGCAGCTTGGGGTACACTGGGCAGTTTTTC
TRBV7-2	NA	many	TRBJ1-4	CASSLGGTNEKLFF	TGTGCCAGCAGCTTAGGTGGGACTAATGAAAAACTGTTTTTT
TRBV7-3	TRBD1	many	TRBJ2-2	CASSRQGTGELFF	TGTGCCAGCAGCCGACAGGGGACCGGGGAGCTGTTTTTT
TRBV14	NA	many	TRBJ2-7	CASSQSSYEQYF	TGTGCCAGCAGCCAAAGCTCCTACGAGCAGTACTTC
TRBV6-2/TRBV6-3	TRBD2	few	TRBJ2-1	CASGQGLASNEQFF	TGTGCCAGCGGTCAGGGACTAGCTTCAAATGAGCAGTTCTTC
TRBV19	NA	many	TRBJ1-2	CASSISGYGYTF	TGTGCCAGTAGTATTTCCGGCTATGGCTACACCTTC
TRBV6-2/TRBV6-3	NA	many	TRBJ2-7	CASSYLGDEQYF	TGTGCCAGCAGTTACTTAGGTGACGAGCAGTACTTC
TRBV12-3/TRBV12-4	NA	many	TRBJ2-7	CASKRSEAGPYEQYF	TGTGCCAGCAAGAGATCAGAGGCAGGGCCCTACGAGCAGTACTTC
TRBV19	NA	many	TRBJ1-1	CASSMTGRTEAFF	TGTGCCAGTAGTATGACGGGGCGCACTGAAGCTTTCTTT
TRBV7-8	TRBD1	many	TRBJ1-2	CASSLAMGQGVYTF	TGTGCCAGCAGCTTAGCGATGGGACAGGGGGTGTACACCTTC
TRBV6-6	NA	NA	TRBJ1-6	CASSYYGRAYNSPLHF	TGTGCCAGCAGTTACTACGGCAGGGCGTATAATTCACCCCTCCACTTT
TRBV2	NA	once	TRBJ2-7	CVSSLSTGASYEQYF	TGTGTCAGTTCCCTCTCAACGGGGGCATCCTACGAGCAGTACTTC
TRBV5-8	TRBD1	NA	TRBJ1-2	CASSLVTGGAQGGYTF	TGTGCCAGCAGCCTAGTTACAGGGGGCGCTCAGGGTGGCTACACCTTC
TRBV30	TRBD2	many	TRBJ2-1	CAWNLAGGRVNEQFF	TGTGCCTGGAACTTAGCGGGAGGGCGCGTCAATGAGCAGTTCTTC
TRBV7-9	NA	NA	TRBJ1-4	CASSLLGGGDEKLFF	TGTGCCAGCAGCTTACTCGGGGGGGGAGACGAAAAACTGTTTTTT
TRBV9	TRBD1	NA	TRBJ1-6	CASSVMDRANSPLHF	TGTGCCAGCAGCGTCATGGACAGGGCAAATTCACCCCTCCACTTT
TRBV12-3/TRBV12-4	NA	many	TRBJ2-7	CASSLRDKHYEQYF	TGTGCCAGCAGTTTGAGGGACAAGCACTACGAGCAGTACTTC
TRBV9	NA	NA	TRBJ2-3	CASSLSPGEGTDTQYF	TGTGCCAGCAGCCTCTCCCCGGGGGAAGGCACAGATACGCAGTATTTT
TRBV7-3	TRBD2	NA	TRBJ2-7	CASSLAGGILTYEQYF	TGTGCCAGCAGTTTAGCGGGGGGAATACTTACCTACGAGCAGTACTTC
TRBV10-3	NA	NA	TRBJ1-5	CAISERESGYEQPQHF	TGTGCCATCAGTGAGCGGGAGAGTGGCTACGAGCAGCCCCAGCATTTT